This T cell receptor (beta chain) derives from a study of post-analysis software for immune sequencing data. Study-wide points: Samples sharing a preparation batch grouped tightly together when assessed by F measure. Normalized Chao1 diversity was significantly reduced in patients versus controls.

TCR beta cDNA libraries included unique molecular identifiers. MiXCR, applied by TCRdb to the PCR reads, yields one record per CDR3 protein. In the table there are 700,000 to 900,000 distinct CDR3 sequences, 35% to 55% of which are singletons. This clonotype was recorded a few times. What it recognizes is unknown. The clonotype was recovered from a girl aged 5-17 years with multiple sclerosis. The sample consisted of blood.

CDR3 residues: CASMRQSSTDTQYF. The CDR3, as DNA: TGCGCCAGCATGAGACAGTCTAGCACAGATACGCAGTATTTT. The chain combines TRBV5-1 with TRBJ2-3; D is perhaps TRBD1 (5 bases). In germline, CDR1 is SGHRS, CDR2 YFSETQ. V gave up 6 bases and J gave up 0 bases, with 11 bases separating them. This CDR3 contains 14 residues.